This section outlines one T cell receptor (beta chain) sequence together with its context. This sample stems from a study of blood T cells in healthy people across ages. For the second PCR, which ran for about 7 to 11 cycles, a sample-barcoded 5' primer and a J-beta primer mix were used. Each CDR3 protein gets one entry after TCRdb re-called the 5' RACE reads with MiXCR. The sample lists around 1,000,000 distinct CDR3 sequences, 25% occurring once. The CDR3 has 16 residues. Germline trimming cut 7 bases from V and 8 bases from J; bases unmatched to any gene: 17. CDR1 and CDR2 (germline): SGHTA, FQGNSA. Another study also made use of these data, one on T cells of mothers and their children.

The TCR was taken from a girl between 2 and 10 years old in good health. The specimen was blood. The V and J genes are TRBV7-2 and TRBJ2-1, with TRBD2 matching over 7 bases. CDR3 nucleotides: TGTGCCAGCACCGAGTTAGATGTGGCAGGGAGGGATGAGCAGTTCTTC. Protein: CASTELDVAGRDEQFF.